This T cell receptor (beta chain) was identified in a study of blood T cells in healthy people across ages. With regard to this clonotype: The antigen remains unidentified.

Points from the study as a whole: Donor CMV status was unknown, possibly confounding expanded clonotype changes. PBMCs went unsorted, and a conclusive naive versus antigen-experienced comparison was therefore prevented.

A second roughly 6 to 12 cycle PCR used barcoded and J-beta primers. Samples each returned at least 3 million CDR3-containing paired-end reads. TCRdb re-called the 5' RACE reads through MiXCR, storing one row per CDR3 protein. The top ten clones hold 3.5% to 4% of a sample with 600,000 or so distinct CDR3 sequences, over 20% of them seen once. The germline V and J ends were trimmed by 3 bases and 2 bases, with 18 bases remaining between them. CDR3 size: 16 residues. Per germline, CDR1 SGHRS and CDR2 YFSETQ. Sequencing was carried out using blood. The origin of this receptor is a man between 65 and 80 years old in good health. This chain connects TRBV5-1 to TRBJ2-7; tentatively, D is TRBD2 (6 bases). In DNA form, the CDR3 reads TGCGCCAGCAGCTCGGGCCCCTCAACGGGAGCCTACGAGCAGTACTTC. Encoded protein: CASSSGPSTGAYEQYF.